The 20 T cell receptor beta chains listed next were all sequenced from one sample in a study of T cell responses to AZD1222 COVID-19 vaccine (dated by TCRdb to about 2021). The receptor library was made with the immunoSEQ multiplex PCR assay. In TCRdb, the immuneACCESS table is reduced to in-frame sequences with V and J assigned. These tables do not hold every clone; where another copy was compared, an unresolved V gene accounts for under half, and the others remain unexplained. The sample table holds about 140,000 clones, of which 90% to 95% were seen once. The biggest ten clones account for 0.7% to 1% of the sample. What this sample's time point label stands for: baseline before first vaccination. Interpreted using the paper, the treatment or condition label stands for: meningococcal conjugate vaccine given as trial control. This sample comprised peripheral blood, obtained on day 0 of MenACWY control vaccination. The source of these receptors is an adult in good health.

The chain combines TRBV4-3 with TRBJ2-7, with a possible D match to TRBD2 (5 bases). The CDR3 totals 14 residues. V was shortened by 3 bases and J by 0 bases, with 9 bases between the two germline ends. CDR1 LGHNA and CDR2 YSLEER come from the germline V gene. CDR3 sequence reads: CASSHRRSSYEQYF. Here the CDR3 DNA reads TGCGCCAGCAGCCACCGGAGGAGCTCCTACGAGCAGTACTTC.

Details on this clone: The same CDR3 also results from other DNA sequences found in this sample. This chain joins TRBV19 and TRBJ2-7; 10 bases are shared with TRBD2. V was clipped by 6 bases and J by 2 bases; unmatched bases: 4. CDR1 and CDR2 (germline): LNHDA, SQIVND (reference sequence). The CDR3 sequence is 14 residues long. The CDR3 protein is CASSPTSGTYEQYF. The DNA for the CDR3 is TGTGCCAGTAGCCCTACTAGCGGGACCTACGAGCAGTACTTC.

V is TRBV28 and J is TRBJ1-4; D is unclear. Germline V lookup: CDR1 MDHEN, CDR2 SYDVKM. CDR3 length: 14 residues. V shed 2 bases and J shed 7 bases, with 11 bases lying between them. The CDR3 protein is CASSLPTVAEKLFF. The CDR3 DNA follows: TGTGCCAGCAGTTTACCCACGGTTGCTGAAAAACTGTTTTTT.

This chain uses TRBV6-6 with TRBJ1-2; possible D gene TRBD1, 5 bases. The germline V gene has CDR1 MNHNY and CDR2 SVGAGI (reference sequence). CDR3 length equals 14 residues. The V end lost 0 bases, the J end lost 4 bases, and 9 bases lay between the germline ends. For the CDR3, the DNA is TGTGCCAGCAGTTACTCGGAGGGGACCTATGGCTACACCTTC. This encodes CASSYSEGTYGYTF.

The rearrangement links TRBV7-9 to TRBJ1-4; the D gene is possibly TRBD1 (6 bases). In germline, CDR1 is SEHNR, CDR2 FQNEAQ (reference sequence). V was trimmed by 0 bases and J by 8 bases, leaving 16 bases between them. This CDR3 is 16 amino acids long. The CDR3 nucleotides are TGTGCCAGCAGCTTAGCCGGAGACAGGACGAACGAAAAACTGTTTTTT. This gives the protein CASSLAGDRTNEKLFF. Full variable domain (rest looked up from reference TRBV7-9 and TRBJ1-4): DTGVSQNPRHKITKRGQNVTFRCDPISEHNRLYWYRQTLGQGPEFLTYFQNEAQLEKSRLLSDRFSAERPKGSFSTLEIQRTEQGDSAMYLCASSLAGDRTNEKLFFGSGTQLSVL.

This clone has a single count. V gene TRBV28 combines with J gene TRBJ1-6; unclear D gene. The V end lost 2 bases, the J end lost 0 bases, and 11 bases lay between the germline ends. Germline V gene sequence: CDR1 MDHEN, CDR2 SYDVKM. This CDR3 spans 17 amino acids. CDR3 coding DNA: TGTGCCAGCAGTTTACCCCGGAAATGCTCCTATAATTCACCCCTCCACTTT. Its translation: CASSLPRKCSYNSPLHF.

V usage is TRBV3-1 (or the pseudogene TRBV3-2) and J usage is TRBJ2-7; no clear D gene. This CDR3 is built from 16 residues. The germline V gene encodes CDR1 LGHDT and CDR2 YNNKEL (reference sequence). Trimming took 4 bases from V and 0 from J, leaving 16 bases between them. CDR3 sequence reads: CASSRPGGSTSYEQYF. DNA for the CDR3: TGTGCCAGCAGCCGCCCTGGCGGATCTACCTCCTACGAGCAGTACTTC.

The chain combines TRBV10-1 with TRBJ2-7; 7 bases align to TRBD1. The CDR3 runs 14 residues. CDR1 is WNHNN, CDR2 SYGVQD, per germline (reference sequence). With 3 bases clipped from V and 2 bases from J, the junction kept 4 bases outside the gene matches. CDR3 sequence reads: CASSERDSTYEQYF. DNA of the CDR3: TGCGCCAGCAGTGAAAGGGACAGCACCTACGAGCAGTACTTC.

The chain uses TRBV27 and TRBJ2-4; D remains unclear. Trimming pared 0 bases from V and 0 bases from J, leaving 24 bases between. Germline CDR1 and CDR2: MNHEY and SMNVEV (reference sequence). The CDR3 totals 21 residues. The CDR3 spells CASSLSPPRSGLMLAKNIQYF. The CDR3 DNA reads as TGTGCCAGCAGTTTATCCCCTCCGAGGTCCGGGTTAATGTTAGCCAAAAACATTCAGTACTTC.

V gene TRBV6-9 combines with J gene TRBJ2-1, with D possibly being TRBD1 (5 bases). The V and J ends lost 4 bases and 5 bases respectively, with 12 bases between them. This CDR3 is 14 amino acids long. Germline CDR1 reads MNHGY; CDR2 reads SVAAGI. CDR3 sequence reads: CASSFIPDNNEQFF. The CDR3 region has the DNA TGTGCCAGCAGTTTTATCCCGGACAACAATGAGCAGTTCTTC.

The CDR3 spells CASSPRPGNSPLHF. CDR3 in DNA: TGTGCCAGCAGCCCCCGACCCGGTAATTCACCCCTCCACTTT. The rearrangement uses TRBV3-1 (or the pseudogene TRBV3-2) and TRBJ1-6; the D is unclear. CDR1 is LGHDT, CDR2 YNNKEL, per germline (reference sequence). The CDR3 length is 14 residues. V shed 4 bases and J shed 6 bases, with 10 bases lying between them.

This chain joins TRBV4-2 and TRBJ1-1; 9 positions match TRBD1. The CDR3 is made up of 16 amino acids. Germline lookup yields CDR1 LGHNA and CDR2 YNFKEQ. V dropped 3 bases and J dropped 1; count of bases not matched to a gene: 6. The CDR3 coding sequence is TGTGCCAGCAGCCATCCCGGGACAGGGCCGAACACTGAAGCTTTCTTT. It translates to CASSHPGTGPNTEAFF.

The chain is built from TRBV5-8 and TRBJ1-2; 7 bases agree with TRBD1. This CDR3 is built from 13 residues. J was trimmed by 7 bases and V by 5 bases; bases with no gene match: 8. The germline V gene encodes CDR1 SGHTS and CDR2 YDEGEE. The CDR3 DNA is TGTGCCAGCAGTTTTACAGGGGCTGCTGGCTACACCTTC. Protein: CASSFTGAAGYTF.

V and J are TRBV7-3 and TRBJ2-3; no definite D call. V was pared by 1 base and J by 3 bases, with 5 bases between. The CDR3 sequence is 13 residues long. From germline, CDR1 is SGHTA and CDR2 FQGTGA. In DNA, the CDR3 is TGTGCCAGCAGCTTAAACCCGACAGATACGCAGTATTTT. It codes for CASSLNPTDTQYF. Looking up the rest from reference TRBV7-3 and TRBJ2-3 gives the full variable domain: GAGVSQTPSNKVTEKGKYVELRCDPISGHTALYWYRQSLGQGPEFLIYFQGTGAADDSGLPNDRFFAVRPEGSVSTLKIQRTERGDSAVYLCASSLNPTDTQYFGPGTRLTVL.

The gene calls are TRBV5-6 and TRBJ1-2; D might be TRBD1 (5 bases). There are 14 residues in the CDR3. V lost 6 bases and J 0 bases, leaving 12 bases between the germline ends. Germline-derived CDR1 and CDR2 are SGHDT and YYEEEE. For the CDR3, the DNA is TGTGCCAGCAAGAGACAGTTTCCTAACTATGGCTACACCTTC. Protein sequence: CASKRQFPNYGYTF.

The genes are TRBV6-2 or TRBV6-3 and TRBJ2-1; D is possibly TRBD2 (6 bases). Germline CDR1 and CDR2: MNHEY and SVGEGT. This CDR3 spans 13 amino acids. V was shortened by 4 bases and J by 4 bases, with 8 bases between the two germline ends. In DNA, the CDR3 is TGTGCCAGCAGTTTTGGGAGGTACAATGAGCAGTTCTTC. Translated: CASSFGRYNEQFF.

The chain has TRBV6-6 and TRBJ2-1; D might be TRBD2 (6 bases). The germline V gene has CDR1 MNHNY and CDR2 SVGAGI (reference sequence). The V end lost 0 bases, the J end lost 5 bases, and 8 bases lay between the germline ends. This CDR3 contains 14 residues. The CDR3 region has the DNA TGTGCCAGCAGTTACTCGGGACTTAACAATGAGCAGTTCTTC. This encodes CASSYSGLNNEQFF.

The rearrangement joins TRBV11-2 to TRBJ2-7; a weak D match, TRBD2 (6 bases). V dropped 5 bases and J dropped 6 bases, with 29 bases sitting between them. This CDR3 has 18 residues. Looked up from germline, CDR1 is SGHAT and CDR2 is FQNNGV. CDR3 sequence reads: CASSHVAGTPLLVGEQYF. The CDR3, as DNA: TGTGCCAGCAGCCATGTCGCCGGGACTCCTTTGTTGGTGGGCGAGCAGTACTTC. Full variable domain (outside the CDR3, taken from reference TRBV11-2 and TRBJ2-7): EAGVAQSPRYKIIEKRQSVAFWCNPISGHATLYWYQQILGQGPKLLIQFQNNGVVDDSQLPKDRFSAERLKGVDSTLKIQPAKLEDSAVYLCASSHVAGTPLLVGEQYFGPGTRLTVT.

The chain is built from TRBV7-9 and TRBJ1-5, with unresolved D. Germline V gene data show CDR1 as SEHNR and CDR2 as FQNEAQ (reference sequence). CDR3 length equals 13 residues. The V end lost 5 bases, the J end lost 5 bases, and 10 bases lay between the germline ends. CDR3 DNA sequence: TGTGCCAGCAGCCCCCGTGGGCATCAGCCCCAGCATTTT. This codes for CASSPRGHQPQHF.

CDR3 in DNA: TGCGCCAGCAGTGTCCCAGGGGCTGGCTACACCTTC. Protein product: CASSVPGAGYTF. The chain is built from TRBV10-2 and TRBJ1-2; a possible D gene is TRBD1 (6 bases). The ends were cut back, 4 bases at V and 7 bases at J, with 10 bases in the middle. CDR3 length: 12 amino acids. Germline V CDR1 and CDR2: WSHSY, SAAADI.